These 27 T cell receptor beta chains were all obtained from the same sample, sequenced in a study of T-cell memory formation after mild COVID-19. Via MiXCR, TCRdb re-called the 5' RACE reads, giving one row per CDR3 protein. The sample lists some 350,000 distinct CDR3 sequences; around 15% were seen once. The specimen was PBMCs or a T cell subset sorted from them (not recorded which). Every receptor here comes from a man aged 18 to 35 who had mild COVID-19 (a few samples of this study predate the infection). Cell type and time point are not known.

The chain recombines TRBV18 with TRBJ1-1, with D unresolved. Trimming removed 6 bases at V and 5 bases at J, with 10 bases between. This CDR3 has 12 amino acids. Germline-derived CDR1 and CDR2 are KGHSH and LQKENI. The DNA of the CDR3 is TGTGCCAGCTCGCCGGACCGAACTGAAGCTTTCTTT. This sequence encodes CASSPDRTEAFF.

CDR3 DNA: TGTGCCAGCAGTGAAGAGGGGGCAGGGGGGGAAAATGAGCAGTTCTTC. Amino acid sequence: CASSEEGAGGENEQFF. The genes are TRBV25-1 and TRBJ2-1; D possibly uses TRBD1 or TRBD2 (7 bases each). The V gene lost 2 bases and the J gene lost 7 bases, with 18 bases spanning the gap. The CDR3 runs to 16 residues. Germline CDR1 reads MGHDK; CDR2 reads SYGVNS.

J is TRBJ2-7 and V is TRBV4-1; TRBD2 matches 7 bases. This CDR3 is built from 15 residues. Germline V gene lookup returns CDR1 MGHRA and CDR2 YSYEKL. V lost 1 base and J lost 3; bases outside the gene matches: 6. CDR3: CASSQGQGGSYEQYF. The DNA for the CDR3 is TGCGCCAGCAGCCAAGGTCAGGGAGGGAGCTACGAGCAGTACTTC.

V is TRBV7-9 and J is TRBJ1-6, with D maybe TRBD1 (6 bases). The V end was cut by 5 bases, the J end by 6 bases, with 11 bases between. CDR1 is SEHNR, CDR2 FQNEAQ, per germline (reference sequence). The CDR3 runs to 14 residues. CDR3 loop: CASSRRDINSPLHF. For the CDR3, the DNA is TGTGCCAGCAGCCGCAGGGACATTAATTCACCCCTCCACTTT.

This clonotype showed up just a few times. Since no conserved phenylalanine or tryptophan closes the CDR3, a read error is the likely cause. The CDR3 here is CASSPGDRANTGELFL. For the CDR3, the DNA is TGCGCCAGCAGCCCAGGGGACAGGGCGAACACCGGGGAGCTGTTTCTT. The genes are TRBV5-1 and TRBJ2-2; 9 nucleotides agree with TRBD1. Unmatched junction bases numbered 4, after V lost 4 bases and J lost 0 bases. The CDR3 has 16 residues. Germline assignment: CDR1 SGHRS and CDR2 YFSETQ.

This clonotype was seen repeatedly, ten times or more. At one boundary the junction diverges from the germline segment, which might be a read error. This chain joins TRBV5-4 and TRBJ2-5; 13 nucleotides agree with TRBD2. The CDR3 totals 15 residues. Germline-derived CDR1 and CDR2 are SGHNT and YYREEE (reference sequence). CDR3 protein: CASSLTSGGQETQYF. Here the CDR3 DNA reads TGCGCCAGCAGCTTGACTAGCGGGGGGCAAGAGACCCAGTACTTC.

In its sample, this clonotype was seen a few times. The chain employs TRBV7-3 and TRBJ2-3; 8 positions match TRBD2. CDR1 is SGHTA and CDR2 is FQGTGA in the germline V gene. Trimming cost V 5 bases and J 5 bases; bases outside gene matches: 9. CDR3 length: 15 residues. CDR3 bases: TGTGCCAGCAGCGATGGACTAGCTCGGGGAGATACGCAGTATTTT. Protein product: CASSDGLARGDTQYF.

This clonotype was found a few times. The rearrangement joins TRBV6-2 or TRBV6-3 to TRBJ1-1, with a weak D call TRBD1 (6 bases). Germline V gives CDR1 MNHEY, CDR2 SVGEGT. V lost 11 bases, J lost 6 bases, and 19 bases lay in between. The CDR3 extends over 13 amino acids. CDR3 nucleotides: TGTGCCCATTCACGGGGGGCTGCCCCTGAAGCTTTCTTT. The encoded protein is CAHSRGAAPEAFF.

This clonotype appeared many times. The chain carries TRBV7-2 and TRBJ1-5, with D perhaps TRBD1 (6 bases). Germline lookup yields CDR1 SGHTA and CDR2 FQGNSA. The CDR3 totals 14 residues. The ends were cut back, 1 base at V and 7 bases at J, with 11 bases in the middle. The CDR3: CASSLGGGPQPQHF. As DNA, the CDR3 is TGTGCCAGCAGCTTAGGTGGGGGGCCACAGCCCCAGCATTTT.

There are a few counts of this clonotype. V gene TRBV5-1 combines with J gene TRBJ2-1, with 7 bases lining up with TRBD2. V gave up 4 bases and J gave up 0 bases; unmatched junction bases: 4. CDR1 is SGHRS and CDR2 is YFSETQ in the germline V gene. CDR3 length: 15 residues. CDR3 protein: CASSGGVFSYNEQFF. CDR3 in DNA: TGCGCCAGCAGCGGGGGGGTCTTCTCCTACAATGAGCAGTTCTTC.

The chain is built from TRBV9 and TRBJ1-4, with TRBD1 identical over 10 bases. Germline CDR1 reads SGDLS; CDR2 reads YYNGEE. The CDR3 runs to 13 residues. Trimming removed 4 bases from V and 7 bases from J; junction bases left unmatched: 1. The CDR3, as DNA: TGTGCCAGCAGCAGGGACAGGGGTGAAAAACTGTTTTTT. Translation: CASSRDRGEKLFF.

This clonotype has ten or more counts. The rearrangement joins TRBV6-1 to TRBJ2-5; TRBD2 aligns across 9 bases. This CDR3 region has 13 residues. From germline, CDR1 is MNHNS and CDR2 SASEGT. The junction had 4 bases not matched to a gene; V was cut back by 6 bases and J by 5 bases. The CDR3 region has the DNA TGTGCCAGCAGGCTTGCGGGGGGGGAGACCCAGTACTTC. Translating it yields CASRLAGGETQYF.

V and J are TRBV7-2 and TRBJ1-1; D remains ambiguous. Germline-derived CDR1 and CDR2 are SGHTA and FQGNSA. Trimming left V 1 base short and J 2 bases short, with 11 bases between. CDR3 size: 15 residues. CDR3 residues: CASSLGTGLNTEAFF. Written as DNA, the CDR3 is TGTGCCAGCAGCTTAGGGACCGGACTCAACACTGAAGCTTTCTTT. Complete variable domain (other parts from reference TRBV7-2 and TRBJ1-1): GAGVSQSPSNKVTEKGKDVELRCDPISGHTALYWYRQSLGQGLEFLIYFQGNSAPDKSGLPSDRFSAERTGGSVSTLTIQRTQQEDSAVYLCASSLGTGLNTEAFFGQGTRLTVV.

A few counts support this clonotype. The chain couples TRBV6-2 or TRBV6-3 to TRBJ2-7; TRBD1 is a possible D gene (6 bases). Trimming stripped 2 bases from V and 2 bases from J, with 10 bases between. The CDR3 loop spans 14 amino acids. Germline assignment: CDR1 MNHEY and CDR2 SVGEGT. CDR3 sequence (DNA): TGTGCCAGCAGTTACCGCGCAGGGGCCTACGAGCAGTACGTC. It codes for CASSYRAGAYEQYV.

This clonotype was counted many times. V gene TRBV7-8 combines with J gene TRBJ2-5; D tentatively reads TRBD1 or TRBD2 (5 bases each). V gave up 1 base and J gave up 5 bases, with 11 bases separating them. The CDR3 covers 14 residues. The germline V gene has CDR1 SGHVS and CDR2 FQNEAQ. CDR3 loop: CASSLGRGRETQYF. In DNA, the CDR3 is TGTGCCAGCAGCTTAGGAAGGGGACGGGAGACCCAGTACTTC.

This clonotype has a count of ten or more. The genes are TRBV7-2 and TRBJ1-5; TRBD1 matches at 7 bases. CDR1 is SGHTA and CDR2 is FQGNSA in the germline V gene. V lost 5 bases, J lost 4 bases, and 2 bases stayed unmatched. The CDR3 spans 13 residues. CDR3 DNA sequence: TGTGCCAGCAGCCTGGGACAGAATCAGCCCCAGCATTTT. The encoded protein is CASSLGQNQPQHF.

This clonotype was observed a few times. The chain has TRBV18 and TRBJ2-5; TRBD2 is a possible D gene (5 bases). V was shortened by 3 bases and J by 1 base, with 9 bases between the two germline ends. The CDR3 runs to 14 residues. Germline values: CDR1 KGHSH, CDR2 LQKENI. CDR3 residues: CASSPGNSQETQYF. The CDR3 nucleotides read TGTGCCAGCTCACCCGGGAACTCCCAAGAGACCCAGTACTTC.

The chain joins TRBV29-1 to TRBJ1-1, with no clear D. Trimming pared 2 bases from V and 1 base from J, leaving 2 bases between. The germline CDR1 and CDR2 sequences are SQVTM and ANQGSEA. The CDR3 is made up of 11 amino acids. Here the CDR3 reads CSVEPNTEAFF. The CDR3 nucleotides are TGCAGCGTTGAACCGAACACTGAAGCTTTCTTT.

This clonotype was counted many times. V usage is TRBV6-5 and J usage is TRBJ1-5, with D unclear. Per germline, CDR1 MNHEY and CDR2 SVGAGI. This CDR3 spans 14 amino acids. The V gene lost 2 bases and the J gene lost 1 base, with 6 bases spanning the gap. CDR3 sequence (DNA): TGTGCCAGCAGTTACGGCCGGAGCAATCAGCCCCAGCATTTT. Protein product: CASSYGRSNQPQHF.

The V call is TRBV7-9, the J call TRBJ1-1; D is ambiguous. Germline-derived CDR1 and CDR2 are SEHNR and FQNEAQ (reference sequence). The V gene lost 4 bases and the J gene lost 11 bases, with 14 bases spanning the gap. The CDR3 covers 12 residues. CDR3 loop: CASSSPPSGAFF. The CDR3 DNA reads TGTGCCAGCAGCTCCCCCCCTTCTGGGGCTTTCTTT.

V usage is TRBV2 and J usage is TRBJ2-7; perhaps TRBD1 as D (5 bases). V was pared by 4 bases and J by 2 bases, with 9 bases between. Germline V CDR1 and CDR2: SNHLY, FYNNEI. The CDR3 consists of 13 residues. The CDR3 DNA sequence: TGTGCCAGCAGTGCAAGCAGGGCCTACGAGCAGTACGTC. Protein sequence: CASSASRAYEQYV.

This clonotype was counted a few times. The V and J genes are TRBV20-1 and TRBJ1-3; D gene uncertain. The CDR3 loop spans 15 amino acids. Trimming shortened V by 3 bases and J by 0 bases, and 12 bases separated the two germline ends. Germline V lookup: CDR1 DFQATT, CDR2 SNEGSKA (reference sequence). The CDR3 region is CSASTRWYSGNTIYF. For the CDR3, the DNA is TGCAGTGCTAGTACCCGCTGGTACTCTGGAAACACCATATATTTT.

V gene TRBV6-5 combines with J gene TRBJ2-3, with D possibly being TRBD2 (6 bases). The V and J ends lost 2 bases and 1 base respectively, with 10 bases between them. This CDR3 contains 15 residues. Germline V gene data show CDR1 as MNHEY and CDR2 as SVGAGI. CDR3 sequence: CASSYGWGGTDTQYF. The CDR3 DNA follows: TGTGCCAGCAGTTACGGTTGGGGGGGCACAGATACGCAGTATTTT.

In its sample, this clonotype was seen a few times. This rearrangement joins TRBV5-4 to TRBJ1-2; 12 nucleotides match TRBD1. This CDR3 region has 14 residues. CDR1 and CDR2 (germline): SGHNT, YYREEE (reference sequence). With 3 bases clipped from V and 7 bases from J, the junction kept 4 bases outside the gene matches. CDR3 residues: CASSWDRGQRGYTF. As DNA, the CDR3 is TGTGCCAGCAGCTGGGACAGGGGGCAACGTGGCTACACCTTC.

J is TRBJ2-7 and V is TRBV6-5, with D unclear. Germline CDR1 and CDR2: MNHEY and SVGAGI. This CDR3 has 13 residues. The germline V and J ends were trimmed by 0 bases and 4 bases, with 7 bases remaining between them. CDR3 bases: TGTGCCAGCAGTTACTCCCTGAATTACGAGCAGTACGTC. It specifies CASSYSLNYEQYV.

J is TRBJ1-5 and V is TRBV19; D remains ambiguous. The CDR3 is 15 residues long. Germline V gene sequence: CDR1 LNHDA, CDR2 SQIVND (reference sequence). V was trimmed by 5 bases and J by 0 bases, leaving 11 bases between them. DNA of the CDR3: TGTGCCAGTAGTGTTGCAGAGTATAGCAATCAGCCCCAGCATTTT. Amino acids: CASSVAEYSNQPQHF.

This clonotype was seen ten or more times. The chain recombines TRBV25-1 with TRBJ1-6; no clear D gene. V dropped 6 bases and J dropped 8 bases, with 11 bases sitting between them. The CDR3 spans 13 residues. The V gene's germline CDR1 is MGHDK and CDR2 SYGVNS. CDR3 bases: TGTGCCAGCAGGCGAGGCACTGATTCACCCCTCCACTTT. It encodes CASRRGTDSPLHF.